One sample yielded the 16 T cell receptor beta chains listed below, sequenced in a study of T cell responses to AZD1222 COVID-19 vaccine. Assay: immunoSEQ multiplex PCR; the TCRdb copy retains only in-frame clones and omits some. The sample records roughly 140,000 clones, around 88% being singletons. The sample consisted of peripheral blood, taken on day 0 of AZD1222 vaccination. These receptors all stem from an adult in good health.

The chain recombines TRBV6-5 with TRBJ1-4, with D hard to call. Looked up from germline, CDR1 is MNHEY and CDR2 is SVGAGI. The CDR3 sequence is 14 residues long. V was pared by 0 bases and J by 5 bases, with 7 bases between. The CDR3 reads CASSYSKVNEKLFF. The CDR3 DNA reads TGTGCCAGCAGTTACTCAAAGGTCAATGAAAAACTGTTTTTT.

This chain joins TRBV27 and TRBJ2-1; tentative D call: TRBD2 (6 bases). This CDR3 is 17 amino acids long. Germline CDR1 MNHEY, CDR2 SMNVEV (reference sequence). Trimming pared 6 bases from V and 8 bases from J, leaving 26 bases between. Written as DNA, the CDR3 is TGTGCCAGCAGACGCATCGACTCAGGACTAATCAGTTATGAGCAGTTCTTC. Encoded protein: CASRRIDSGLISYEQFF.

The chain has TRBV11-3 and TRBJ2-1; D is uncertain. Germline loops: CDR1 SGHNT, CDR2 YENEEA. V dropped 5 bases and J dropped 9 bases, with 8 bases sitting between them. The CDR3 contains 11 residues. The CDR3 nucleotides are TGTGCCAGCAGCATTGGCGTTGAGCAGTTCTTC. Protein product: CASSIGVEQFF.

This chain joins TRBV9 and TRBJ2-1; D tentatively fits TRBD1 or TRBD2 (6 bases each). Trimming took 4 bases from V and 6 from J, leaving 14 bases between them. The V gene's germline CDR1 is SGDLS and CDR2 YYNGEE. This CDR3 is 14 amino acids long. In nucleotides, the CDR3 is TGTGCCAGCAGCCCCTTAGGGGGGCGCAATGAGCAGTTCTTC. Amino acid sequence: CASSPLGGRNEQFF.

The V call is TRBV12-3 or TRBV12-4, the J call TRBJ2-7; D is uncertain. This CDR3 has 13 amino acids. Trimming took off 3 bases at V and 6 bases at J, with 12 bases between the two ends. CDR3 nucleotide sequence: TGTGCCAGCAGTTTGTATGAACGTGGCGAGCAGTACTTC. It encodes CASSLYERGEQYF.

V gene TRBV5-6 combines with J gene TRBJ1-6, with TRBD1 matching 7 bases. Germline CDR1 and CDR2: SGHDT and YYEEEE. The CDR3 totals 15 residues. Trimming took 2 bases from V and 7 from J; bases not matched to a gene: 6. The CDR3 protein is CASSFGTDPNSPLHF. CDR3 DNA: TGTGCCAGCAGCTTTGGGACAGACCCCAATTCACCCCTCCACTTT.

The V call is TRBV27, the J call TRBJ2-7; 14 bases agree with TRBD2. Germline assignment: CDR1 MNHEY and CDR2 SMNVEV (reference sequence). The CDR3 is 17 residues long. Trimming at V came to 3 bases and at J to 5 bases, leaving 9 bases not matched to a gene. This chain's CDR3 is CASSFLGTSGSVDEQYF. The CDR3 DNA follows: TGTGCCAGCAGTTTCCTTGGGACTAGCGGGAGTGTCGACGAGCAGTACTTC.

This clone has a handful of counts. The chain employs TRBV3-1 (or the pseudogene TRBV3-2) and TRBJ1-2, with TRBD1 matching over 9 bases. The CDR3 loop spans 15 amino acids. Germline V lookup: CDR1 LGHDT, CDR2 YNNKEL (reference sequence). Trimming cost V 2 bases and J 6 bases; bases outside gene matches: 7. CDR3 DNA: TGTGCCAGCAGCCAATCCAGGACAGGGGAAAATGGCTACACCTTC. Its translation is CASSQSRTGENGYTF.

The V gene is TRBV18, the J gene TRBJ2-2, with D hard to call. Germline V CDR1 and CDR2: KGHSH, LQKENI. This CDR3 contains 14 residues. V was clipped by 0 bases and J by 13 bases, with 15 bases between them. The CDR3 sequence is CASSPPAAPRWLFF. CDR3 DNA: TGTGCCAGCTCACCACCGGCAGCCCCCAGGTGGCTGTTTTTT.

The rearrangement links TRBV7-9 to TRBJ2-2; D unresolved. V dropped 1 base and J dropped 6 bases, with 9 bases sitting between them. There are 14 residues in the CDR3. Looked up from germline, CDR1 is SEHNR and CDR2 is FQNEAQ (reference sequence). CDR3 sequence: CASSLDGVPGELFF. The DNA for the CDR3 is TGTGCCAGCAGCTTAGATGGGGTCCCCGGGGAGCTGTTTTTT.

The sample holds a few counts of this clone. The genes are TRBV28 and TRBJ2-5; 11 bases map to TRBD1. CDR1 and CDR2 (germline): MDHEN, SYDVKM. V was pared by 6 bases and J by 2 bases, with 5 bases of the junction left unmatched. The CDR3 length is 15 residues. CDR3 coding DNA: TGTGCCAGCAGCGTGGGACAGGGGGGGCAAGAGACCCAGTACTTC. This sequence encodes CASSVGQGGQETQYF.

The chain carries TRBV29-1 and TRBJ1-2; D possibly corresponds to TRBD1 (5 bases). There are 12 residues in the CDR3. Trimming shortened V by 6 bases and J by 6 bases, and 14 bases separated the two germline ends. Germline V gene sequence: CDR1 SQVTM, CDR2 ANQGSEA. The CDR3: CSVLGEEDGYTF. The CDR3 bases are TGCAGCGTGTTGGGGGAGGAGGATGGCTACACCTTC.

This chain connects TRBV5-1 to TRBJ2-3; no reliable D call. The V end was cut by 4 bases, the J end by 5 bases, with 14 bases between. This CDR3 has 14 residues. Germline CDR1 reads SGHRS; CDR2 reads YFSETQ. The CDR3 region has the DNA TGCGCCAGCAGCCAGATTACGGGCGAAGATACGCAGTATTTT. Encoded protein: CASSQITGEDTQYF.

The gene calls are TRBV18 and TRBJ2-2; 7 nucleotides agree with TRBD1. The J segment lost 2 bases and the V segment lost 1 base, leaving 7 bases of the junction unmatched. CDR1 and CDR2 from the germline V gene are KGHSH and LQKENI. This CDR3 has 17 residues. The CDR3 DNA sequence: TGTGCCAGCTCACCACGGACAGGCGGAGCCAACACCGGGGAGCTGTTTTTT. Translated: CASSPRTGGANTGELFF.

This clone occurred once. J is TRBJ1-2 and V is TRBV19, with D possibly being TRBD1 (6 bases). CDR3 length: 15 residues. Trimming shortened V by 3 bases and J by 8 bases, and 19 bases separated the two germline ends. CDR1 and CDR2 from the germline V gene are LNHDA and SQIVND (reference sequence). Here the CDR3 reads CASSMTQGGWDGYTF. Here the CDR3 DNA reads TGTGCCAGTAGTATGACACAGGGCGGATGGGACGGCTACACCTTC.

The CDR3 nucleotides are TGTGCCAGCAGCACCAGAACAGTCGGCTATGGCTACACCTTC. It yields the protein CASSTRTVGYGYTF. The V call is TRBV7-2, the J call TRBJ1-2; D gene ambiguous. The V and J ends lost 5 bases and 4 bases respectively, with 14 bases between them. CDR3 length equals 14 residues. Germline CDR1 is SGHTA and CDR2 is FQGNSA.